This entry lists 26 T cell receptor beta chains sequenced from one sample in a study of T cell clonality in common variable immunodeficiency. Profiled with immunoSEQ multiplex PCR; TCRdb holds only in-frame clones, not every one. The sample contains about 52,000 clones, none of them singletons. Sequenced input: peripheral blood mononuclear cells. These receptors were taken from a person aged 18 to 75 in good health.

This clone was counted ten times or more. With the read ending 3 residues before the CDR3 end, the germline J gene is used to fill in that end. This rearrangement joins TRBV20-1 to TRBJ2-1; 8 bases agree with TRBD2. Trimming cost V 3 bases and J 6 bases; bases outside gene matches: 10. The V gene's germline CDR1 is DFQATT and CDR2 SNEGSKA (reference sequence). The CDR3 runs 15 residues. CDR3 DNA (partial): TGCAGTGCTAGCCCGGGGCGGGGGGCGGCCAATGAG. It yields the protein CSASPGRGAANE. The complete CDR3 protein is CSASPGRGAANEQFF.

This clone was seen many times. The read ends 3 residues before the CDR3 terminus; that terminus is restored from the germline J gene. V gene TRBV4-2 combines with J gene TRBJ2-3, with TRBD2 matching over 8 bases. The length of the CDR3 is 13 residues. CDR1 is LGHNA and CDR2 is YNFKEQ in the germline V gene. The chain's CDR3 is CASSQEGLEAQYF. CDR3 DNA (partial): TGTGCCAGCAGCCAAGAGGGACTAGAGGCG.

This clone was recorded at least ten times. With the read ending 3 residues before the CDR3 end, the germline J gene is used to fill in that end. V gene TRBV7-2 combines with J gene TRBJ1-1; TRBD1 is a possible D gene (6 bases). Per the germline V gene, CDR1 is SGHTA and CDR2 is FQGNSA. V lost 1 base, J lost 4 bases, and 13 bases lay in between. The CDR3 runs 15 residues. The CDR3 spells CASSLVGGRVTEAFF. CDR3 bases read: TGTGCCAGCAGCTTAGTAGGGGGTCGGGTCACTGAA.

A few counts support this clone. The CDR3 end falls 3 residues outside the read, so it is completed with the germline J gene. This rearrangement joins TRBV25-1 to TRBJ2-1, with TRBD1 matching over 9 bases. Germline V gene data show CDR1 as MGHDK and CDR2 as SYGVNS. There are 13 residues in the CDR3. Trimming took 4 bases from V and 9 from J; bases not matched to a gene: 4. The CDR3 DNA, read in part, is TGTGCCAGCAGTGGCAGGACAGGGGTTGAG. Amino acid sequence: CASSGRTGVE. The whole CDR3 is CASSGRTGVEQFF.

There are a few counts of this clone. One end of the junction is discordant with germline, which a read error may explain. With the read ending 3 residues before the CDR3 end, the germline J gene is used to fill in that end. The rearrangement uses TRBV20-1 and TRBJ1-5, with 12 nucleotides matching TRBD1. Germline loops: CDR1 DFQATT, CDR2 SNEGSKA (reference sequence). There are 16 residues in the CDR3. CDR3 sequence: CSSRPGQGAFDQPQHF. The part of the CDR3 DNA that was read is TGCAGTTCTAGACCGGGACAGGGGGCATTCGATCAGCCC.

This clone occurred many times. The CDR3 end falls 3 residues outside the read, so it is completed with the germline J gene. The chain joins TRBV19 to TRBJ2-3; a weak D match, TRBD1 (5 bases). CDR1 and CDR2 (germline): LNHDA, SQIVND (reference sequence). This CDR3 has 16 residues. V lost 2 bases and J 2 bases, leaving 14 bases between the germline ends. The CDR3 reads CASSIIGAGLTDTQYF. Incomplete CDR3 DNA: TGTGCCAGTAGTATAATTGGGGCAGGGCTCACAGATACG.

This clone was detected ten times or more. The CDR3 end is not reached by the read, which stops 3 residues before it; the germline J gene fills it in. The genes are TRBV30 and TRBJ2-3, with 7 bases matching TRBD2. The CDR3 runs to 15 residues. Germline lookup yields CDR1 GTSNPN and CDR2 SVGIG (reference sequence). The ends lost 1 base at V and 6 bases at J; junction bases unmatched: 10. CDR3 in amino acids: CAWSELGGSSDTQYF. The CDR3 DNA, read in part, is TGTGCCTGGAGTGAGCTGGGGGGGTCCTCGGATACG.

This clone was counted many times. The read finishes 3 residues shy of the CDR3 end, and the germline J gene is used to complete it. J is TRBJ2-3 and V is TRBV18; D gene uncertain. The CDR3 covers 13 residues. Trimming stripped 6 bases from V and 2 bases from J, with 9 bases between. CDR1 and CDR2 (germline): KGHSH, LQKENI. The covered CDR3 bases are TGTGCCAGCTCCCCTCAGAACACAGATACG. Translating it yields CASSPQNTDT. The whole CDR3 is CASSPQNTDTQYF.

This clone was seen at least ten times. Coverage ceases 3 residues before the CDR3 finishes, and the germline J gene fills in the end. The chain couples TRBV20-1 to TRBJ1-5, with 7 bases lining up with TRBD1. The CDR3 has 14 amino acids. Trimming cost V 6 bases and J 4 bases; bases outside gene matches: 9. Germline values: CDR1 DFQATT, CDR2 SNEGSKA (reference sequence). The DNA read from the CDR3 is TGCAGTGCGAACCGGGACAGCGTTAATCAGCCC. As protein: CSANRDSVNQP. Given in full, the CDR3 is CSANRDSVNQPQHF.

This clone was counted between two and nine times. The read falls 3 residues short of the CDR3 end, and the missing part is taken from the germline J gene. The rearrangement uses TRBV20-1 and TRBJ2-1; D is unresolved. V shed 3 bases and J shed 0 bases, with 6 bases lying between them. The germline V gene encodes CDR1 DFQATT and CDR2 SNEGSKA (reference sequence). The length of the CDR3 is 13 residues. The part of the CDR3 DNA that was read is TGCAGTGCTAGGGCTAGCTCCTACAATGAG. It encodes CSARASSYNE. The whole CDR3 protein is CSARASSYNEQFF.

Many counts were recorded for this clone. The read falls 3 residues short of the CDR3 end, and the missing part is taken from the germline J gene. The chain links TRBV14 to TRBJ2-2, with no clear D. The CDR3 totals 12 residues. Per germline, CDR1 SGHDN and CDR2 FVKESK. The V end lost 4 bases, the J end lost 7 bases, and 7 bases lay between the germline ends. The CDR3 loop is CASSPNYGELFF. The CDR3 bases that were read are TGTGCCAGCAGCCCCAACTACGGGGAG.

The table lists this clone with many counts. The CDR3 sequence is CASSLWGAGQSYEQYF. The sequenced CDR3 bases are TGCGCCAGCAGCTTGTGGGGTGCAGGGCAATCCTACGAG. The chain is built from TRBV5-1 and TRBJ2-7, with D tentatively TRBD1 (5 bases). The read is 3 residues too short to cover the CDR3 end, so that end is filled in from the germline J gene. Germline V gene lookup returns CDR1 SGHRS and CDR2 YFSETQ. The ends were cut back, 1 base at V and 1 base at J, with 15 bases in the middle. The CDR3 extends over 16 amino acids.

This clone was counted at least ten times. From the germline J gene comes the end of the CDR3, since the read stops 3 residues before it. The rearrangement links TRBV27 to TRBJ2-1; 7 bases align to TRBD2. V lost 8 bases, J lost 3 bases, and 7 bases stayed unmatched. From germline, CDR1 is MNHEY and CDR2 SMNVEV (reference sequence). This CDR3 has 14 residues. The CDR3 reads CASSGGTLYNEQFF. CDR3 bases read: TGTGCCAGCTCGGGGGGAACCCTCTACAATGAG.

This clone was picked up many times. The read finishes 3 residues shy of the CDR3 end, and the germline J gene is used to complete it. The rearrangement uses TRBV11-2 and TRBJ2-7; perhaps TRBD2 as D (5 bases). The ends were cut back, 5 bases at V and 6 bases at J, with 17 bases in the middle. The germline gives CDR1 SGHAT, CDR2 FQNNGV. The CDR3 runs 14 residues. CDR3 DNA, as far as it was read: TGTGCCAGCAGCCCGCAAACTAGTTTGGCCGAG. This sequence encodes CASSPQTSLAE. The whole CDR3 region reads CASSPQTSLAEQYF. Variable domain in full (rest from reference TRBV11-2 and TRBJ2-7): EAGVAQSPRYKIIEKRQSVAFWCNPISGHATLYWYQQILGQGPKLLIQFQNNGVVDDSQLPKDRFSAERLKGVDSTLKIQPAKLEDSAVYLCASSPQTSLAEQYFGPGTRLTVT.

This clone has ten or more counts. The observed sequence ends 3 residues before the CDR3 terminus, with the missing tail filled in from the germline J gene. This rearrangement joins TRBV29-1 to TRBJ2-2; 10 bases agree with TRBD1. This CDR3 region has 15 residues. J lost 4 bases, V lost 6 bases, and 8 bases had no gene match. Germline CDR1 is SQVTM and CDR2 is ANQGSEA. CDR3 amino acids: CSVSPTGGRTGELFF. The covered CDR3 bases are TGCAGCGTCTCCCCGACAGGGGGCCGCACCGGGGAG.

This clone occurred a few times. The read halts 3 residues ahead of the CDR3 end, with the missing end drawn from the germline J gene. V gene TRBV5-1 combines with J gene TRBJ1-1; maybe TRBD1 (5 bases). The CDR3 sequence is 11 residues long. V was cut by 5 bases and J by 7 bases, with 9 bases left in between. Per the germline V gene, CDR1 is SGHRS and CDR2 is YFSETQ. The sequenced CDR3 bases are TGCGCCAGCAGGGGGGGAGATGAA. Translated, it gives CASRGGDE. The whole CDR3 sequence reads CASRGGDEAFF.

This clone was seen at least ten times. CDR3 region: CASSERGPKDEQYF. The DNA read from the CDR3 is TGTGCCAGCAGTGAAAGGGGCCCGAAAGACGAG. The chain links TRBV6-1 to TRBJ2-7, with a weak D call TRBD1 (5 bases). The read is 3 residues too short to cover the CDR3 end, so that end is filled in from the germline J gene. Germline CDR1 is MNHNS and CDR2 is SASEGT. Trimming cost V 2 bases and J 5 bases, with 13 bases left between them. The CDR3 extends over 14 amino acids.

This clone was picked up many times. With the read ending 3 residues before the CDR3 end, the germline J gene is used to fill in that end. J is TRBJ2-3 and V is TRBV5-4; 7 nucleotides agree with TRBD2. The CDR3 length is 15 residues. The J segment lost 2 bases and the V segment lost 3 bases, leaving 6 bases of the junction unmatched. Germline loops: CDR1 SGHNT, CDR2 YYREEE (reference sequence). The CDR3 bases that were read are TGTGCCAGCAGCTCAAGCGGACTAGTCACAGATACG. This encodes CASSSSGLVTDT. The whole CDR3 sequence is CASSSSGLVTDTQYF.

This clone was found many times. The missing CDR3 end, 3 residues past where the read stops, is filled in from the germline J gene. The rearrangement joins TRBV30 to TRBJ2-6; perhaps TRBD1 as D (5 bases). In germline, CDR1 is GTSNPN, CDR2 SVGIG (reference sequence). This CDR3 spans 12 amino acids. V shed 2 bases and J shed 12 bases, with 11 bases lying between them. The CDR3 DNA, read in part, is TGTGCCTGGAGTTTAAGGGGAAGCGTC. This translates into CAWSLRGSV. In full, the CDR3 reads CAWSLRGSVLTF.

As to this clone: The read terminates 3 residues ahead of where the CDR3 ends, so the germline J gene completes it. The J gene is TRBJ2-3, the V gene TRBV19, with 9 positions matching TRBD1. Germline lookup yields CDR1 LNHDA and CDR2 SQIVND (reference sequence). CDR3 size: 14 residues. Here the CDR3 reads CASSPPETGGSQYF. The covered CDR3 bases are TGTGCCAGTAGTCCCCCTGAAACAGGGGGCTCG.

This clone was observed many times. The CDR3 goes on 3 residues after the read ends, and that part is filled in from the germline J gene. The J gene is TRBJ2-1, the V gene TRBV18, with 11 bases lining up with TRBD2. Germline CDR1 KGHSH, CDR2 LQKENI. V lost 4 bases to trimming and J lost 3 bases; unmatched junction nucleotides: 2. The CDR3 spans 15 residues. The chain's CDR3 is CASSQGTSGYNEQFF. The covered CDR3 bases are TGTGCCAGCTCACAAGGGACTAGCGGCTACAATGAG.

This clone has only a few counts. A read error may account for a junction end that differs from germline. The read ends 3 residues before the CDR3 terminus; that terminus is restored from the germline J gene. The chain links TRBV29-1 to TRBJ2-7; no reliable D call. The CDR3 runs 12 residues. CDR1 and CDR2 (germline): SQVTM, ANQGSEA. The covered CDR3 bases are TGCGGCGTTCCAGTGGGCCCCTACGAG. Translated, it gives CGVPVGPYE. The CDR3 in full is CGVPVGPYEQYF.

Comment on this clone: The observed sequence ends 3 residues before the CDR3 terminus, with the missing tail filled in from the germline J gene. The chain combines TRBV5-4 with TRBJ1-6; TRBD1 aligns across 7 bases. V trimming: 6 bases; J trimming: 7 bases; junction bases outside the gene matches: 7. The CDR3 consists of 14 residues. The germline V gene has CDR1 SGHNT and CDR2 YYREEE (reference sequence). CDR3 bases read: TGTGCCAGCATGAGGGACAGCGGAAATTCACCC. Translated: CASMRDSGNSP. From start to end, the CDR3 is CASMRDSGNSPLHF.

This clone was observed a handful of times. The part of the CDR3 DNA that was read is TGTGCCAGCTCAGCATTAGGGGAAAAA. It specifies CASSALGEK. The whole CDR3 sequence reads CASSALGEKLFF. The chain carries TRBV18 and TRBJ1-4; no firm D call. The CDR3 extends 3 residues past the end of the read, so its final part is completed from the germline J gene. Germline CDR1 and CDR2: KGHSH and LQKENI. The CDR3 length is 12 residues. Trimming pared 5 bases from V and 8 bases from J, leaving 9 bases between. The full variable domain, with the rest looked up from reference TRBV18 and TRBJ1-4, is NAGVMQNPRHLVRRRGQEARLRCSPMKGHSHVYWYRQLPEEGLKFMVYLQKENIIDESGMPKERFSAEFPKEGPSILRIQQVVRGDSAAYFCASSALGEKLFFGSGTQLSVL.

This clone was seen at least ten times. Mismatch with germline at one junction end may stem from a read error. The CDR3 sequence: CASSPQAGVTDTQYF. The sequenced CDR3 bases are TGTGCCAGCTCCCCACAAGCGGGGGTCACAGATACG. The chain employs TRBV18 and TRBJ2-3; 8 bases match TRBD2. Read sequence stops 3 residues before the CDR3 end, and the germline J gene provides the missing end. The CDR3 extends over 15 amino acids. Per the germline V gene, CDR1 is KGHSH and CDR2 is LQKENI.

Many counts were recorded for this clone. The CDR3 goes on 3 residues after the read ends, and that part is filled in from the germline J gene. This rearrangement joins TRBV5-1 to TRBJ2-7; TRBD2 matches 9 bases. CDR3 size: 15 residues. V lost 0 bases to trimming and J lost 3 bases; unmatched junction nucleotides: 4. Germline CDR1 reads SGHRS; CDR2 reads YFSETQ. Partial CDR3 DNA: TGCGCCAGCAGCTTGGTAGCGGGGGTTAGCTACGAG. Amino acid sequence: CASSLVAGVSYE. In full, the CDR3 reads CASSLVAGVSYEQYF.